These T cell receptor beta chains were read from a single sample in a study of shared clonotypes between healthy human individuals. Sequenced by immunoSEQ multiplex PCR; TCRdb stores in-frame clones only, minus some. The sample has 900,000 to 1,200,000 clones; around 78% are singletons. Specimen: memory CD4+ T cells from PBMCs. These receptors all come from a man aged 18 to 35 in good health. Some clones in this sample may be carry-over from other donors' samples. CDR3s include the opening cysteine and the closing phenylalanine or tryptophan. A D gene is named only where the DNA matches it firmly. Some rows have no size entry. The others give once, few or many, or a class for an expanded clone.

NA,NA,TRBV7-8,TRBJ2-5,TGTGCCAGCAGCTTAGTCGGGCCAGGGGGGAAAGAGACCCAGTACTTC,CASSLVGPGGKETQYF
NA,TRBD2,TRBV29-1,TRBJ2-2,TGCAGCGGAGCGGGAGATGGGGACACCGGGGAGCTGTTTTTT,CSGAGDGDTGELFF
NA,NA,TRBV7-3,TRBJ2-1,TGTGCCAGCAGCCCCGGCTTTAGCGGTGAGCAGTTCTTC,CASSPGFSGEQFF
NA,NA,TRBV6-5,TRBJ2-3,TGTGCCAGCAGTTACCTCGATGGCGGGCGACAAGATACGCAGTATTTT,CASSYLDGGRQDTQYF
NA,TRBD1,TRBV14,TRBJ1-3,TGTGCCAGCAGCCTGCCAGGGACAGAGAAAAGAAACACCATATATTTT,CASSLPGTEKRNTIYF
many,TRBD2,TRBV29-1,TRBJ2-1,TGCAGCCCTGGACTAGCTAGGTCCGGGGAGCAGTTCTTC,CSPGLARSGEQFF
NA,NA,TRBV14,TRBJ1-2,TGTGCCAGCAGCCGTACCAGGGTATGGGCCTATGGCTACACCTTC,CASSRTRVWAYGYTF
NA,NA,TRBV29-1,TRBJ1-1,TGCAGCGTTGACGGAGGGACCCCAGGCACTGAAGCTTTCTTT,CSVDGGTPGTEAFF
once,NA,TRBV27,TRBJ2-1,TGTGCCAGCAGTCCTTACACAGGGTACTCCTACAATGAGCAGTTCTTC,CASSPYTGYSYNEQFF
few,NA,TRBV6-1,TRBJ2-5,TGTGCCAGCAGTGATACCCGGGACCACGAGACCCAGTACTTC,CASSDTRDHETQYF
once,TRBD2,TRBV6-1,TRBJ2-1,TGTGCCAGCAGTGAAGTTGGACTAGCGGGATTCAATGAGCAGTTCTTC,CASSEVGLAGFNEQFF
NA,TRBD1,TRBV6-1,TRBJ2-7,TGTGCCAGCATCCGACAGGGTTACTACGAGCAGTACTTC,CASIRQGYYEQYF
NA,TRBD1,TRBV5-1,TRBJ2-3,TGCGCCAGCAGCCCTAGTCCGGGACAGGGTAGAACAGATACGCAGTATTTT,CASSPSPGQGRTDTQYF
few,NA,TRBV28,TRBJ1-1,TGTGCCAGTACCAGGGACCGGAACACTGAAGCTTTCTTT,CASTRDRNTEAFF
NA,NA,TRBV19,TRBJ2-1,TGTGCCACCGCTTCGTACAATGAGCAGTTCTTC,CATASYNEQFF
many,NA,TRBV6-1,TRBJ1-1,TGTGCCAGCCCCCTAGACCCTACGACGACAGCTTTCTTT,CASPLDPTTTAFF
NA,NA,TRBV19,TRBJ2-2,TGTGCCAGTAGCCCACCGGTGGACAGCACCGGGGAGCTGTTTTTT,CASSPPVDSTGELFF
once,TRBD2,TRBV18,TRBJ2-3,TGTGCCAGCTCACCGCTAGCGGGAGGTAGCACAGATACGCAGTATTTT,CASSPLAGGSTDTQYF
NA,NA,TRBV7-8,TRBJ2-5,TGTGCCAGCAGCCCCACAGAGAAACAAGAGACCCAGTACTTC,CASSPTEKQETQYF
NA,TRBD1,TRBV7-2,TRBJ1-2,TGTGCCAGCAGCTTAACGGGACAGGGGGTCGGCTACACCTTC,CASSLTGQGVGYTF
once,NA,TRBV7-9,TRBJ2-7,TGTGCCAGCAGCTTCGGGATCGCCTACGAGCAGTACTTC,CASSFGIAYEQYF
NA,NA,TRBV23-1,TRBJ1-4,TGCGCCAGCAGTCCCCATGACCGCGGCCCTAATGAAAAACTGTTTTTT,CASSPHDRGPNEKLFF
NA,TRBD1,TRBV5-1,TRBJ1-4,TGCGCCAGCAGCCAACCCTCGACAGGGGGCCGTGAAAAACTGTTTTTT,CASSQPSTGGREKLFF
NA,NA,TRBV6-5,TRBJ1-3,TGTGCCAGCAGTTACTCGAAAGGGGCGGGAAACACCATATATTTT,CASSYSKGAGNTIYF
NA,NA,TRBV7-3,TRBJ1-1,TGTGCCAGCAGCACACAGGGTGGAGGAGCTGAAGCTTTCTTT,CASSTQGGGAEAFF
NA,NA,TRBV6-1,TRBJ2-7,TGTGCCAGCACAGGGAAGGGGAAGCCGTCCTACGAGCAGTACTTC,CASTGKGKPSYEQYF
many,NA,TRBV18,TRBJ2-2,TGTGCCAGCTCACCACGGCAGGGGGGCGACACCGGGGAGCTGTTTTTT,CASSPRQGGDTGELFF